This is a list of T cell receptor beta chains from one sample in a study of shared clonotypes between healthy human individuals. Sequencing was performed with immunoSEQ multiplex PCR; in TCRdb, only in-frame clones are kept and a portion is missing. The sample records 2 million to 2.5 million clones, roughly 93% being singletons. The specimen was naive CD4+ T cells from PBMCs. These receptors originate from a young man in good health. Some clones in this sample may be carry-over from other donors' samples. Each CDR3 is given with its conserved first and last residue. D genes are given only for firm matches. Where a row states a size, it is once, few, many or the class of an expanded clone; other rows omit it.

V	size	D	J	DNA	CDR3
TRBV28	NA	TRBD2	TRBJ2-7	TGTGCCGGAGGACAAATCACTAGCGGGAGCTACGAGCAGTACTTC	CAGGQITSGSYEQYF
TRBV27	NA	NA	TRBJ1-1	TGTGCCAGCAGTTTAGGTCGTACTATGAACACTGAAGCTTTCTTT	CASSLGRTMNTEAFF
TRBV10-3	NA	NA	TRBJ2-3	TGTGCCAGCTCGGGACCTGACGCGGATACGCAGTATTTT	CASSGPDADTQYF
TRBV6-1	NA	NA	TRBJ1-5	TGTGCCAGCTGGATGGCAGCCTTTAGCAATCAGCCCCAGCATTTT	CASWMAAFSNQPQHF
TRBV11-3	NA	TRBD1	TRBJ2-7	TGTGCCAGCAGCGAACAGGGGGTCTACGAGCAGTACTTC	CASSEQGVYEQYF
TRBV28	NA	NA	TRBJ2-3	TGTGCCAGCAGCCCGCAGAATACGCAGTATTTT	CASSPQNTQYF
TRBV11-3	NA	NA	TRBJ2-7	TGTGCCAGCAGCGGGCGGGGAGGATCCTACGAGCAGTACTTC	CASSGRGGSYEQYF
TRBV2	NA	NA	TRBJ1-2	TGTGCCAGCAGCGAGGGGGGGACTGGTGGCTACACCTTC	CASSEGGTGGYTF
TRBV27	NA	NA	TRBJ1-6	TGTGCCAGAGGCCACAGGGAAGAGAATTCACCCCTCCACTTT	CARGHREENSPLHF
TRBV6-6	NA	NA	TRBJ1-1	TGTGCCAGCCAGACAGCCCACCTCTCGGGGAACACTGAAGCTTTCTTT	CASQTAHLSGNTEAFF
TRBV7-3	NA	TRBD2	TRBJ2-2	TGTGCCAGCAGCTTGAGGACTAGCGGGAGGGCCACCGGGGAGCTGTTTTTT	CASSLRTSGRATGELFF
TRBV28	NA	TRBD2	TRBJ2-1	TGTGCCAGCAGCATGGCGGGACTAGTAGATGAGCAGTTCTTC	CASSMAGLVDEQFF
TRBV19	NA	NA	TRBJ1-2	TGTGCCAGTAGTGAAAGACAGAAAACTAACTATGGCTACACCTTC	CASSERQKTNYGYTF
TRBV14	NA	TRBD1	TRBJ1-2	TGTGCCAGCAGCCAACTACAGGGGAACTATGGCTACACCTTC	CASSQLQGNYGYTF
TRBV9	NA	NA	TRBJ2-7	TGTGCCAGCAGCGTAGAGGAAAATTTGGGTAAGCAGTACTTC	CASSVEENLGKQYF
TRBV4-2	NA	NA	TRBJ1-6	TGTGCCAGCAGCCACGCCGAGAGCTCCTATAATTCACCCCTCCACTTT	CASSHAESSYNSPLHF
TRBV2	NA	NA	TRBJ1-5	TGTGCCAGCAGGTTTCAGGGAGGTAATAATCAGCCCCAGCATTTT	CASRFQGGNNQPQHF
TRBV25-1	few	NA	TRBJ1-1	TGTGCCAGCAGTTGGGGAACAGAAGGGAAAGCTTTCTTT	CASSWGTEGKAFF
TRBV7-3	NA	NA	TRBJ1-5	TGTGCCAGCAGCTTAAACTCAGGTCAGCCCCAGCATTTT	CASSLNSGQPQHF
TRBV30	NA	NA	TRBJ1-6	TGTGCCTGGAGTCGGCAAGGGGCCAATAATTCACCCCTCCACTTT	CAWSRQGANNSPLHF
TRBV7-2	NA	TRBD2	TRBJ2-1	TGTGCCAGCAGCTTAAGGTTGAGGACTAGCGGGAGCAATGAGCAGTTCTTC	CASSLRLRTSGSNEQFF
TRBV28	NA	TRBD2	TRBJ2-7	TGTGCCAGCAGTTTCGATTCGGGGGGGCTGGAGGAGCAGTACTTC	CASSFDSGGLEEQYF
TRBV29-1	once	NA	TRBJ2-5	TGCAGCGTTGGGGGACGGTACGGGGAGACCCAGTACTTC	CSVGGRYGETQYF
TRBV5-1	NA	TRBD1	TRBJ2-3	TGCGCCAGCAGCCTCGGGACAGGAGGGGGGGATACGCAGTATTTT	CASSLGTGGGDTQYF
TRBV10-3	NA	NA	TRBJ2-1	TGTGCCATCAGCAGCATTAGCTCCTACAATGAGCAGTTCTTC	CAISSISSYNEQFF
TRBV5-1	NA	NA	TRBJ1-3	TGCGCCAGCAGCTTGGCCGGGCAGGGAAGTGGAAACACCATATATTTT	CASSLAGQGSGNTIYF
TRBV5-1	NA	NA	TRBJ2-7	TGCGCCAGCAGCTTGTATCCGGCTACCTACGAGCAGTACTTC	CASSLYPATYEQYF
TRBV21-1	NA	NA	TRBJ2-5	TGTGCCAGCAGCCCCTCGTCAGGGCTAGAAGAGACCCAGTACTTC	CASSPSSGLEETQYF
TRBV5-1	NA	TRBD2	TRBJ2-3	TGCGCCAGCAGCTTCGTAGCGGGAACCACAGATACGCAGTATTTT	CASSFVAGTTDTQYF
TRBV18	NA	NA	TRBJ1-3	TGTGCCAGCTCACCTCCAGGGGCCCCTGGAAACACCATATATTTT	CASSPPGAPGNTIYF
TRBV14	NA	TRBD1	TRBJ2-2	TGTGCCAGCAGCCAATCGGACAGGGGCGGGGAGCTGTTTTTT	CASSQSDRGGELFF
TRBV11-2	NA	NA	TRBJ2-7	TGTGCCAGCAGCTTAATTCCCACCTTTGACGAGCAGTACTTC	CASSLIPTFDEQYF
TRBV5-5	once	NA	TRBJ1-2	TGTGCCAGCAGCTTGCAAGTAGGGGGGACGAACTATGGCTACACCTTC	CASSLQVGGTNYGYTF
TRBV7-2	few	NA	TRBJ2-3	TGTGCCAGCAGCTTAGAATGGGGGTCCCCAGATACGCAGTATTTT	CASSLEWGSPDTQYF
TRBV6-1	NA	NA	TRBJ2-5	TGTGCCAGCAGTGGACGGGGGGACAGGAGACAAGAGACCCAGTACTTC	CASSGRGDRRQETQYF
TRBV25-1	NA	NA	TRBJ2-7	TGTGCCAGCACCTCAGACAGTTCCTACGAGCAGTACTTC	CASTSDSSYEQYF
TRBV11-2	NA	NA	TRBJ1-2	TGTGCCAGCAGCCTTAGTCGGGGGTCAAGCGGCTACACCTTC	CASSLSRGSSGYTF
TRBV4-3	NA	TRBD1	TRBJ1-2	TGCGCCAGCAGCCCTCGGGACAGGGGGGGCTATGGCTACACCTTC	CASSPRDRGGYGYTF
TRBV28	NA	NA	TRBJ2-3	TGTGCCAGCCGGAAGGGCGGGAGCACAGATACGCAGTATTTT	CASRKGGSTDTQYF
TRBV28	NA	TRBD2	TRBJ2-5	TGTGCCAGCAGGCCCCGTATGGGTAGCGGGAGGGGTGTGGTGGCCCAGTACTTC	CASRPRMGSGRGVVAQYF
TRBV7-9	NA	NA	TRBJ2-5	TGTGCCAGCAGCTTTCGGGGCTCGGAGACCCAGTACTTC	CASSFRGSETQYF
TRBV7-3	NA	NA	TRBJ2-3	TGTGCCAGCAGCTCGGGACTGCGCACAGATACGCAGTATTTT	CASSSGLRTDTQYF
TRBV9	NA	NA	TRBJ1-1	TGTGCCAGCAGCGTAGCTATTGATACTGAAGCTTTCTTT	CASSVAIDTEAFF
TRBV15	NA	NA	TRBJ1-1	TGTGCCACCAGCATAGCCAGGGAAGCTTTCTTT	CATSIAREAFF
TRBV28	NA	TRBD1	TRBJ2-7	TGTGCCAGCAGGCGGGGGACAGGGATCTACGAGCAGTACTTC	CASRRGTGIYEQYF
TRBV28	few	NA	TRBJ1-5	TGTGCCAGCACCCCCCTCGGCAGAGGGTCCAATCAGCCCCAGCATTTT	CASTPLGRGSNQPQHF
TRBV10-1	NA	TRBD2	TRBJ2-7	TGCGCCAGCAGTGAGTCGAGACCGACTAGCGGGAGGACCTACGAGCAGTACTTC	CASSESRPTSGRTYEQYF
TRBV19	NA	NA	TRBJ2-1	TGTGCCAGTAGTCTCCTGACTAGTCAAAGCCTCAATGAGCAGTTCTTC	CASSLLTSQSLNEQFF
TRBV5-1	NA	NA	TRBJ2-1	TGCGCCAGCAGCTTGGCTGCGTCTACTGTCGATGAGCAGTTCTTC	CASSLAASTVDEQFF
TRBV7-9	NA	TRBD1	TRBJ1-2	TGTGCCAGCAGCGTACCCGGGACAGGGGTATATGGCTACACCTTC	CASSVPGTGVYGYTF
TRBV30	few	NA	TRBJ1-1	TGTGCCTGGAGTGTACGAGCGAACACTGAAGCTTTCTTT	CAWSVRANTEAFF
TRBV5-1	NA	NA	TRBJ2-2	TGCGCCAGCAGCTTGCGACTGACCAACACCGGGGAGCTGTTTTTT	CASSLRLTNTGELFF
TRBV28	NA	NA	TRBJ2-7	TGTGCCAGCAAAAGTCCTTCCTACGAGCAGTACTTC	CASKSPSYEQYF